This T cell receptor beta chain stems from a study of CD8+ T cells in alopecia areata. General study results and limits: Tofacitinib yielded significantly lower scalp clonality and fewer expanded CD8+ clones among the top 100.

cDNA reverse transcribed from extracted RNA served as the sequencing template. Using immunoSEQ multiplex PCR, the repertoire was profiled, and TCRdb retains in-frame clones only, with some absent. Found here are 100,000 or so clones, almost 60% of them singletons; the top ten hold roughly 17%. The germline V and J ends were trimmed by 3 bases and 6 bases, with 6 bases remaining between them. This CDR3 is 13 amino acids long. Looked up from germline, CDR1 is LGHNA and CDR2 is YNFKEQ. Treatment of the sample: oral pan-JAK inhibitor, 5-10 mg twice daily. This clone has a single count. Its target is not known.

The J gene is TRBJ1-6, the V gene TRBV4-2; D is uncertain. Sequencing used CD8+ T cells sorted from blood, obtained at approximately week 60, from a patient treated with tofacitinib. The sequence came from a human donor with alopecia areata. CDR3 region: CASSQGGNSPLHF. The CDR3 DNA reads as TGTGCCAGCAGCCAGGGTGGTAATTCACCCCTCCACTTT.